This is a list of T cell receptor beta chains from one sample in a study of shared clonotypes between healthy human individuals. The data were produced by immunoSEQ multiplex PCR, yet TCRdb's version contains in-frame clones alone and is incomplete. Among fewer than 3 million clones, just under 95% were seen once, and the ten largest hold roughly 0.34%. The specimen sequenced was naive CD4+ T cells from PBMCs. The source of these receptors is a man aged 18 to 30 in good health. Some clones in this sample may be carry-over from other donors' samples. CDR3s include the opening cysteine and the closing phenylalanine or tryptophan. The D gene is left open where the match is weak. Clone size is stated in some rows and not others, as once, few, many or a class when expanded.

TRBV7-9	TRBD1	NA	17	TRBJ2-3	TGTGCCAGCAGCTCAAGAATCCTACAGGGGGCAACAGATACGCAGTATTTT	CASSSRILQGATDTQYF
TRBV7-2	TRBD2	NA	16	TRBJ2-7	TGTGCCAGCAGCTCCCCGCTAGCGGGAGTGATCTACGAGCAGTACTTC	CASSSPLAGVIYEQYF
TRBV7-3	TRBD2	NA	14	TRBJ2-7	TGTGCCAGCAGCTTAAGAGCGGGAGAGCTCGAGCAGTACTTC	CASSLRAGELEQYF
TRBV9	NA	NA	13	TRBJ2-3	TGTGCCAGCAGCGTAGGCTCGGAAGATACGCAGTATTTT	CASSVGSEDTQYF
TRBV7-2	TRBD1	few	14	TRBJ1-1	TGTGCCAGCAGCGTAGGGACAGGGCTAACTGAAGCTTTCTTT	CASSVGTGLTEAFF
TRBV10-3	NA	NA	12	TRBJ2-3	TGTGCCATCAGTGATCGATCGGATACGCAGTATTTT	CAISDRSDTQYF
TRBV6-6	NA	once	13	TRBJ2-5	TGTGCCAGCAGTTACAGGACCCAAGAGACCCAGTACTTC	CASSYRTQETQYF
TRBV18	NA	NA	15	TRBJ2-4	TGTGCCAGCTCACCAGAAGAGGTGGGCAAAAACATTCAGTACTTC	CASSPEEVGKNIQYF
TRBV7-9	NA	NA	11	TRBJ2-1	TGTGCCAGCAGCTCAGGGGTACTAGGGATCTTC	CASSSGVLGIF
TRBV30	NA	NA	12	TRBJ1-4	TGTGCCTGGAGTACAGGGAACGAAAAACTGTTTTTT	CAWSTGNEKLFF
TRBV5-1	TRBD1	NA	15	TRBJ2-7	TGCGCCAGCAGCACAGGACAGGGCTTAACCTACGAGCAGTACTTC	CASSTGQGLTYEQYF
TRBV5-1	NA	once	13	TRBJ2-2	TGCGCCAGCCTCGGGAGAAACACCGGGGAGCTGTTTTTT	CASLGRNTGELFF
TRBV11-2	TRBD2	NA	14	TRBJ2-3	TGTGCCAGCAGCTTAGGGGTAGTCGGGGGGGCCCTGTATTTT	CASSLGVVGGALYF
TRBV7-8	NA	NA	16	TRBJ1-5	TGTGCCAGCAGCTGGGGTAGACAGAATAGCAATCAGCCCCAGCATTTT	CASSWGRQNSNQPQHF
TRBV5-1	TRBD2	NA	18	TRBJ2-3	TGCGCCAGCAGCTTGGAACGGTTTTCGAGCGGGAGTGCAGATACGCAGTATTTT	CASSLERFSSGSADTQYF
TRBV30	TRBD2	NA	16	TRBJ2-1	TGTGCCTGGACCTCTGGGACTAGCGGGAGATGGCATGAGCAGTTCTTC	CAWTSGTSGRWHEQFF